The 22 T cell receptor beta chains in this list originate from one sample, sequenced in a study of blood T cell repertoires in COVID-19. This table comes from immunoSEQ multiplex PCR, and its TCRdb copy is limited to in-frame clones, with some not included. The sample shows a few hundred thousand clones, 70% to 90% of them seen only once. Input material: PBMCs or T cells enriched from blood (not recorded which). The receptors were sampled from a woman in her 50s who had recovered from COVID-19.

This clone came up a few times. The gene calls are TRBV18 and TRBJ2-1, with 8 nucleotides matching TRBD1. Germline CDR1 and CDR2: KGHSH and LQKENI. V dropped 3 bases and J dropped 4; count of bases not matched to a gene: 2. The CDR3 has 14 amino acids. CDR3 amino acids: CASSPDRGYNEQFF. DNA of the CDR3: TGTGCCAGCTCACCCGACAGGGGATACAATGAGCAGTTCTTC.

The rearrangement links TRBV29-1 to TRBJ1-2, with a possible D match to TRBD1 (5 bases). Germline loops: CDR1 SQVTM, CDR2 ANQGSEA. This CDR3 has 13 residues. Trimming stripped 6 bases from V and 3 bases from J, with 14 bases between. CDR3 in amino acids: CSVSRDLDYGYTF. The CDR3 coding sequence is TGCAGCGTGAGCAGGGACTTAGACTATGGCTACACCTTC.

This chain uses TRBV4-1 with TRBJ2-3; 10 positions agree with TRBD1. CDR1 is MGHRA and CDR2 is YSYEKL in the germline V gene. There are 17 residues in the CDR3. Losses at the gene ends were 0 bases for V and 6 bases for J; bases not matched to a gene: 9. In nucleotides, the CDR3 is TGCGCCAGCAGCCAAGATAGGACAGGGGGAACGGGGGATACGCAGTATTTT. Residues: CASSQDRTGGTGDTQYF.

The chain recombines TRBV2 with TRBJ1-5; 9 bases map to TRBD1. The CDR3 runs 14 residues. J lost 3 bases, V lost 7 bases, and 4 bases had no gene match. From germline, CDR1 is SNHLY and CDR2 FYNNEI. The CDR3 nucleotides read TGTGCCAGCACCGAACAGGGGGCCAATCAGCCCCAGCATTTT. Translating gives CASTEQGANQPQHF.

This chain joins TRBV6-5 and TRBJ2-7; possibly TRBD1 for D (6 bases). There are 13 residues in the CDR3. V lost 5 bases and J lost 3, with 11 bases in between. Germline lookup yields CDR1 MNHEY and CDR2 SVGAGI. The CDR3 region has the DNA TGTGCCAGCAGTCAGGGACAACACTACGAGCAGTACTTC. Translation: CASSQGQHYEQYF.

This rearrangement joins TRBV7-9 to TRBJ2-6, with D perhaps matching TRBD2 (6 bases). Deletions cut 8 bases from V and 0 bases from J, with 14 bases between. The CDR3 consists of 16 residues. In germline, CDR1 is SEHNR, CDR2 FQNEAQ (reference sequence). DNA for the CDR3: TGTGCCAGCTTGGGAGGAGGACTCTCTGGGGCCAACGTCCTGACTTTC. This codes for CASLGGGLSGANVLTF.

On this clone: Additional DNA sequences in this sample encode the identical CDR3. The CDR3 loop is CASTLGQGNTEAFF. CDR3 DNA: TGTGCCAGCACCCTGGGACAGGGGAACACTGAAGCTTTCTTT. The J gene is TRBJ1-1, the V gene TRBV6-5, with 9 bases aligning to TRBD1. Germline V gene data show CDR1 as MNHEY and CDR2 as SVGAGI. V shed 7 bases and J 1 base; nucleotides not matched to a gene: 4. The length of the CDR3 is 14 residues.

The V and J genes are TRBV6-2 or TRBV6-3 and TRBJ2-2; D may correspond to TRBD1 or TRBD2 (6 bases each). Trimming removed 6 bases from V and 9 bases from J, with 11 bases in between. This CDR3 spans 12 amino acids. CDR1 is MNHEY, CDR2 SVGEGT, per germline. CDR3 protein: CASSRGLRELFF. As DNA, the CDR3 is TGTGCCAGCAGCCGGGGGCTGAGGGAGCTGTTTTTT.

CDR3 nucleotide sequence: TGTGCCAGCAGTGAAGCTGGGAGGGAGACAACCGGGGAGCTGTTTTTT. This translates into CASSEAGRETTGELFF. The rearrangement joins TRBV2 to TRBJ2-2, with 7 nucleotides matching TRBD2. Germline assignment: CDR1 SNHLY and CDR2 FYNNEI. CDR3 length: 16 amino acids. Trimming at V came to 0 bases and at J to 5 bases, leaving 6 bases not matched to a gene.

The V call is TRBV7-2, the J call TRBJ1-6; D gene ambiguous. The CDR3 has 14 residues. V dropped 1 base and J dropped 9 bases, with 10 bases sitting between them. CDR1 and CDR2 from the germline V gene are SGHTA and FQGNSA. CDR3: CASSLGITVSPLHF. CDR3 in DNA: TGTGCCAGCAGCTTAGGGATTACAGTTTCACCCCTCCACTTT. Supplemented by reference TRBV7-2 and TRBJ1-6, the full variable domain reads GAGVSQSPSNKVTEKGKDVELRCDPISGHTALYWYRQSLGQGLEFLIYFQGNSAPDKSGLPSDRFSAERTGGSVSTLTIQRTQQEDSAVYLCASSLGITVSPLHFGNGTRLTVT.

V usage is TRBV11-2 and J usage is TRBJ1-1; perhaps TRBD1 as D (6 bases). Trimming removed 0 bases at V and 8 bases at J, with 10 bases between. This CDR3 contains 13 residues. CDR1 and CDR2 from the germline V gene are SGHAT and FQNNGV. This CDR3 is CASSLDTGFEAFF. As DNA, the CDR3 is TGTGCCAGCAGCTTAGACACAGGGTTCGAAGCTTTCTTT.

V usage is TRBV30 and J usage is TRBJ1-1; D is undetermined. V was trimmed by 0 bases and J by 4 bases, leaving 12 bases between them. This CDR3 is 14 amino acids long. The germline gives CDR1 GTSNPN, CDR2 SVGIG (reference sequence). The CDR3 sequence: CAWSVLRGITEAFF. Written as DNA, the CDR3 is TGTGCCTGGAGTGTACTACGGGGTATCACTGAAGCTTTCTTT.

The chain uses TRBV3-1 (or the pseudogene TRBV3-2) and TRBJ1-1; a possible D gene is TRBD1 (6 bases). The CDR3 spans 14 residues. V lost 4 bases and J 4 bases, leaving 13 bases between the germline ends. Germline CDR1 LGHDT, CDR2 YNNKEL (reference sequence). The CDR3 DNA is TGTGCCAGCAGCCGGGGGGGCGCGGGCACTGAAGCTTTCTTT. Its protein product is CASSRGGAGTEAFF.

The V and J genes are TRBV18 and TRBJ2-7; 8 bases are a match to TRBD1. This CDR3 is 16 amino acids long. Germline lookup yields CDR1 KGHSH and CDR2 LQKENI. J was trimmed by 6 bases and V by 4 bases; bases with no gene match: 14. CDR3 loop: CASSHGQGVPLSEQYF. Written as DNA, the CDR3 is TGTGCCAGCTCACACGGACAGGGTGTTCCCCTGTCCGAGCAGTACTTC.

The chain employs TRBV29-1 and TRBJ1-1; weak D call: TRBD1 (6 bases). Germline-derived CDR1 and CDR2 are SQVTM and ANQGSEA. The CDR3 is 13 residues long. Trimming removed 5 bases at V and 10 bases at J, with 20 bases between. This chain's CDR3 is CSVTKTGGRGAFF. The CDR3 coding sequence is TGCAGCGTTACGAAGACAGGTGGCCGCGGAGCTTTCTTT.

The V gene is TRBV5-1, the J gene TRBJ1-6, with unresolved D. Trimming left V 0 bases short and J 7 bases short, with 8 bases between. CDR1 SGHRS and CDR2 YFSETQ come from the germline V gene. The length of the CDR3 is 14 residues. CDR3 sequence: CASSLASKNSPLHF. The CDR3 DNA reads as TGCGCCAGCAGCTTGGCCAGTAAAAATTCACCCCTCCACTTT.

This clone was seen more than once but under ten times. The rearrangement uses TRBV5-4 and TRBJ2-2; D is possibly TRBD1 (7 bases). Germline lookup yields CDR1 SGHNT and CDR2 YYREEE (reference sequence). CDR3 size: 14 residues. V was pared by 5 bases and J by 3 bases, with 11 bases between. CDR3 DNA sequence: TGTGCCAGCAGGGTCAGGGGGGACACCGGGGAGCTGTTTTTT. Protein: CASRVRGDTGELFF.

This rearrangement joins TRBV14 to TRBJ2-2, with D possibly TRBD2 on 7 matching bases. V dropped 0 bases and J dropped 6 bases, with 14 bases sitting between them. Germline V CDR1 and CDR2: SGHDN, FVKESK. This CDR3 region has 16 residues. CDR3 in DNA: TGTGCCAGCAGCCAAGACGGGGGGCGGAGAGCCGGGGAGCTGTTTTTT. Amino acids: CASSQDGGRRAGELFF.

The chain is built from TRBV18 and TRBJ1-6; TRBD1 matches 7 bases. The CDR3 is 15 residues long. V trimming: 6 bases; J trimming: 12 bases; junction bases outside the gene matches: 14. Germline CDR1 is KGHSH and CDR2 is LQKENI. CDR3 in amino acids: CASSRIQGPGEPLHF. The CDR3 nucleotides are TGTGCCAGCTCGCGGATACAGGGGCCAGGGGAACCCCTCCACTTT.

The chain employs TRBV30 and TRBJ2-3, with 13 bases that match TRBD2. The germline V gene encodes CDR1 GTSNPN and CDR2 SVGIG (reference sequence). CDR3 length equals 17 residues. V trimming: 2 bases; J trimming: 4 bases; junction bases outside the gene matches: 9. Here the CDR3 reads CAWSLWTSGSVADTQYF. As DNA, the CDR3 is TGTGCCTGGAGTCTTTGGACTAGCGGGAGTGTAGCAGATACGCAGTATTTT.

The chain carries TRBV5-1 and TRBJ2-5, with 13 bases lining up with TRBD2. The trim removed 0 bases at V and 4 bases at J, leaving 9 bases unmatched. The CDR3 has 18 amino acids. Germline V lookup: CDR1 SGHRS, CDR2 YFSETQ. CDR3 sequence: CASSLGWTSGREIETQYF. In DNA, the CDR3 is TGCGCCAGCAGCTTGGGTTGGACTAGCGGGAGAGAGATAGAGACCCAGTACTTC.

This chain links TRBV27 with TRBJ1-4, with 9 bases that match TRBD1. The CDR3 is 15 amino acids. CDR1 and CDR2 from the germline V gene are MNHEY and SMNVEV (reference sequence). The V and J ends lost 5 bases and 6 bases, in that order; junction bases with no gene match: 7. The CDR3 DNA reads TGTGCCAGCAGTCTCAGACAGGGGGGAGATGAAAAACTGTTTTTT. Protein sequence: CASSLRQGGDEKLFF.